Presented here are 2 T cell receptor beta chains from one specimen sequenced in a study of T cell changes during pregnancy in multiple sclerosis. The data were produced by immunoSEQ multiplex PCR, yet TCRdb's version contains in-frame clones alone and is incomplete. The sample consists of 12,000 or so clones, more than 85% of them appearing once. The sample consisted of CD8+ T cells from peripheral blood mononuclear cells, taken in the second trimester of pregnancy. These receptors came from a female donor in good health, enrolled as a control in a pregnancy study.

This clone was seen just once. The chain is built from TRBV9 and TRBJ2-5, with D possibly matching TRBD1 (5 bases). Germline loops: CDR1 SGDLS, CDR2 YYNGEE. The CDR3 has 14 residues. Trimming shortened V by 5 bases and J by 2 bases, and 13 bases separated the two germline ends. The CDR3 nucleotides read TGTGCCAGCAGTCGATCGCAGGGTCAAGAGACCCAGTACTTC. This sequence encodes CASSRSQGQETQYF.

J is TRBJ1-1 and V is TRBV15; 11 nucleotides match TRBD1. The CDR3 has 14 amino acids. Germline V gene lookup returns CDR1 LNHNV and CDR2 YYDKDF (reference sequence). J gave up 6 bases and V 8 bases, and 8 bases lay outside the gene matches. In nucleotides, the CDR3 is TGTGCCACCGTAACGGACAGGGGGCTGCCTGAAGCTTTCTTT. Translating gives CATVTDRGLPEAFF.